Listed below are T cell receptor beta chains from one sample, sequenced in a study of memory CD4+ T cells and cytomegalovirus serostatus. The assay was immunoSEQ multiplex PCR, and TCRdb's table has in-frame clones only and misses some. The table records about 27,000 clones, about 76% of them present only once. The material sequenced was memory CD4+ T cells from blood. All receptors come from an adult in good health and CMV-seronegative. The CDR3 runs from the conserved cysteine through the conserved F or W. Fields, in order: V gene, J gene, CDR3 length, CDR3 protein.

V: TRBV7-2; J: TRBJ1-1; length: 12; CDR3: CASSLDWAEAFF
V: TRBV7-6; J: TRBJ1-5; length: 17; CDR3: CASSTEEDRTSNQPQHF
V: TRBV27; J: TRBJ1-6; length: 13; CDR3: CASSFFPDSPLHF
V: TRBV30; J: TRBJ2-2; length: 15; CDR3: CAWSDGIANTGELFF
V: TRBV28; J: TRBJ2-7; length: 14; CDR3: CASGGTGGPYEQYF
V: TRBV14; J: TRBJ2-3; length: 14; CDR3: CASSQGVRSNTQYF
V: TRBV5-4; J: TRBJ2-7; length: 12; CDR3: CASSLLGDEQYF
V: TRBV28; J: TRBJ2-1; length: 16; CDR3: CASSTLGLAGVNEQFF
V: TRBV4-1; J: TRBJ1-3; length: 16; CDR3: CASSQGYRGSENTIYF
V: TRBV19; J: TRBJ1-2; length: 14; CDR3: CASSTGHRDYGYTF
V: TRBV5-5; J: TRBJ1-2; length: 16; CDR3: CASSLRTVSSGYGYTF
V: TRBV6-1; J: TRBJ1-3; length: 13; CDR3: CASSEGGGNTIYF
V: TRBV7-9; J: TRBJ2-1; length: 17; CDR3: CASSFSPRLNFYNEQFF
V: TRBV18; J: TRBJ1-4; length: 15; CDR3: CASSSALGSNEKLFF
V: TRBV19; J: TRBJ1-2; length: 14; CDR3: CASSRLTTNYGYTF
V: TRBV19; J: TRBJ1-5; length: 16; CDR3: CASSIAEQGRGQPQHF
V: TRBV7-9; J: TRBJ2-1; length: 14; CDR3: CASSSREWENEQFF
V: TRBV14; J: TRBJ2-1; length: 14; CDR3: CASSQPKQVHEQFF
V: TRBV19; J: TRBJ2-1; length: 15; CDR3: CASSPTGTPYNEQFF
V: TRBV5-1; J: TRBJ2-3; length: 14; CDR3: CASSLGGTTDTQYF
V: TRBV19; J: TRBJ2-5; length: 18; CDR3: CASSPGTSGIGFGGTQYF
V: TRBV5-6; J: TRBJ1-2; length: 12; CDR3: CASNSEAYGYTF
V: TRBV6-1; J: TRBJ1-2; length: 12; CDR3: CASSGGDGGYTF
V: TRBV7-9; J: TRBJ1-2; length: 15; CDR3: CASSLAPGTNYGYTF
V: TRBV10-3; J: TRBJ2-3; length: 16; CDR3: CAISEGRSQTADTQYF
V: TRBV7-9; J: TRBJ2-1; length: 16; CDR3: CASSRGAGGPHNEQFF
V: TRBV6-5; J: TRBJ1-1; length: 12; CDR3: CASRGTGTEAFF
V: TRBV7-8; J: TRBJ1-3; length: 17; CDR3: CASSYRPTGSSGNTIYF
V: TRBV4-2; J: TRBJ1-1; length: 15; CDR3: CASSPNREGGTEAFF
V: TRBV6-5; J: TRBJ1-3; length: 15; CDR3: CASSYNGQSTNTIYF
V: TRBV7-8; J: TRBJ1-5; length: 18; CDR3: CASSPRRDRGYSNQPQHF
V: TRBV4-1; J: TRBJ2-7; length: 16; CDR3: CASSPRQGFKVYEQYF
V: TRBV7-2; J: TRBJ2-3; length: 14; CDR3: CASSRDWGTDTQYF
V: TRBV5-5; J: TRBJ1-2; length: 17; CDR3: CASSLAVGDTTNYGYTF
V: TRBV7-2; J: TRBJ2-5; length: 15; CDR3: CASIPPGGRVETQYF
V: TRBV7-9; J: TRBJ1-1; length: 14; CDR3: CASSSMTGGAEAFF
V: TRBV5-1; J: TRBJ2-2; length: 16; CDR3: CASSLPGGARTGELFF
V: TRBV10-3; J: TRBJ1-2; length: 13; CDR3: CAISESGNYGYTF
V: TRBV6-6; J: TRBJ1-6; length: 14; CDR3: CASRWDPDNSPLHF
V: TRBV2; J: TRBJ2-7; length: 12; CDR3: CASAYHSSEQYF
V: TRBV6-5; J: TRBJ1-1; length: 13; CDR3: CASSYGTGTEAFF
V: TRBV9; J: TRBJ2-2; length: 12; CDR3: CASSVVEGELFF
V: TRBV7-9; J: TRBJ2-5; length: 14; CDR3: CASSLAGAQETQYF
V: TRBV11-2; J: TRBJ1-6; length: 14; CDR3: CASSSGTGNSPLHF
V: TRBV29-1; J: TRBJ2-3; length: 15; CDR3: CSVLGPGGPPDTQYF
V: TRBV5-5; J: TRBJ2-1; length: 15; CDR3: CASSLAGGNHNEQFF
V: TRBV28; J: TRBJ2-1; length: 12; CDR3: CASRPTHNEQFF
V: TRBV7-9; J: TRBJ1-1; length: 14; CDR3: CASSQRQGFTEAFF